The present T cell receptor beta chain was sequenced within a study of naive and memory T cell subsets. Regarding the study as a whole: This RNA-based method may be sensitive to activation-related transcript changes.

This clonotype was seen at least ten times. Its antigen is as yet unknown. Reverse transcription of blood and skin TCR RNA was primed at alpha and beta constant regions. Amplification of ligated cDNA took four PCR rounds with SP2 and nested alpha and beta constant primers. TCRdb analysed the 5' RACE reads with MiXCR anew, one entry per CDR3 protein. The sample gives about 22,000 distinct CDR3 sequences, over 3.5% of which show up once; over 7.5% is in the top ten. Trimming took 3 bases from V and 5 from J, leaving 10 bases between them. Looked up from germline, CDR1 is SEHNR and CDR2 is FQNEAQ (reference sequence). The CDR3 runs 13 residues. RNA was extracted from around 2.7 ml of whole blood of healthy adults. Cells were not sorted; total RNA input targeted roughly 1 to 1,100 ng.

V is TRBV7-9 and J is TRBJ1-1; D might be TRBD1 (5 bases). The sequence came from a male donor in good health. The CDR3 DNA reads as TGTGCCAGCAGCTTGGGCAGGGAGACTGAAGCTTTCTTT. It is translated as CASSLGRETEAFF.